Below, 7 T cell receptor beta chains from the same sample are listed, as sequenced in a study of blood T cell repertoires in COVID-19. TCRdb's copy holds only in-frame clones and misses some; the assay was immunoSEQ multiplex PCR. Here the sample spans a few hundred thousand clones, 75% to 90% being singletons. Material for sequencing was peripheral blood. These receptors were obtained from a human donor in a cohort sampled during active COVID-19.

The chain couples TRBV5-1 to TRBJ2-3; D is unresolved. Germline assignment: CDR1 SGHRS and CDR2 YFSETQ. CDR3 length: 13 residues. Trimming removed 4 bases at V and 5 bases at J, with 11 bases between. As DNA, the CDR3 is TGCGCCAGCAGCGAGCAAGATCAAGATACGCAGTATTTT. As protein: CASSEQDQDTQYF.

The rearrangement joins TRBV6-6 to TRBJ1-4; D gene ambiguous. V dropped 5 bases and J dropped 8 bases, with 27 bases sitting between them. The CDR3 runs to 18 residues. Germline V gene sequence: CDR1 MNHNY, CDR2 SVGAGI (reference sequence). In nucleotides, the CDR3 is TGTGCCAGCAGTCACCCCAACTCGAGCCCCCGCCGAAACGAAAAACTGTTTTTT. Its translation is CASSHPNSSPRRNEKLFF.

This clone was picked up a small number of times. The V call is TRBV19, the J call TRBJ1-5; weak D call: TRBD1 (5 bases). Trimming left V 4 bases short and J 0 bases short, with 13 bases between. The CDR3 has 16 residues. Per germline, CDR1 LNHDA and CDR2 SQIVND (reference sequence). CDR3 region: CASSTQDTYSNQPQHF. In DNA form, the CDR3 reads TGTGCCAGTAGTACCCAGGACACCTATAGCAATCAGCCCCAGCATTTT.

The chain joins TRBV7-6 to TRBJ2-6; the D is unclear. The V end was cut by 5 bases, the J end by 3 bases, with 11 bases between. Germline CDR1 SGHVS, CDR2 FNYEAQ. The CDR3 is made up of 15 amino acids. The CDR3 loop is CASSTDIIGANVLTF. CDR3 DNA: TGTGCCAGCAGCACCGACATTATTGGGGCCAACGTCCTGACTTTC.

The chain uses TRBV5-3 and TRBJ2-7; 7 bases fit TRBD1. TRBV5-3 is an ORF; its function is uncertain. The CDR3 sequence is 15 residues long. Trimming took 4 bases from V and 4 from J; bases not matched to a gene: 11. The CDR3 region has the DNA TGTGCCAGAAGCATCCTGGGCCAGGGGGATTACGAGCAGTACTTC. Its protein is CARSILGQGDYEQYF.

V gene TRBV28 combines with J gene TRBJ2-7; D gene uncertain. The CDR3 contains 13 residues. V was cut by 6 bases and J by 4 bases, with 13 bases left in between. Germline CDR1 is MDHEN and CDR2 is SYDVKM. In DNA form, the CDR3 reads TGTGCCAGCAGGTTCGCGGAGTCTTACGAGCAGTACTTC. Amino acid sequence: CASRFAESYEQYF.

This chain connects TRBV5-1 to TRBJ2-3; a possible D gene is TRBD2 (7 bases). The V gene lost 4 bases and the J gene lost 2 bases, with 14 bases spanning the gap. CDR1 and CDR2 from the germline V gene are SGHRS and YFSETQ. This CDR3 spans 15 amino acids. This CDR3 is CASSPLGGPTDTQYF. CDR3 nucleotides: TGCGCCAGCAGCCCGCTGGGGGGGCCCACAGATACGCAGTATTTT.